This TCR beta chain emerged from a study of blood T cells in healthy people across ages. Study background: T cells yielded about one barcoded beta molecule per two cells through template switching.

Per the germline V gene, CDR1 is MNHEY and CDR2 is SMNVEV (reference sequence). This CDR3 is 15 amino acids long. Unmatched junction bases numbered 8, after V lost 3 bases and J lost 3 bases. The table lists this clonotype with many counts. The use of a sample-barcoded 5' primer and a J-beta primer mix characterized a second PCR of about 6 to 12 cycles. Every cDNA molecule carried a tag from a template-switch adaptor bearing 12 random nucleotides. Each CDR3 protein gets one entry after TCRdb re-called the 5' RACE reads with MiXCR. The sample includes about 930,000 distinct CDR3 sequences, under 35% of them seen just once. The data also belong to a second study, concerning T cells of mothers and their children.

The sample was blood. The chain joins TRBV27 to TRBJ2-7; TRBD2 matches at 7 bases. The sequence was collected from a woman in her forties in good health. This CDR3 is CASSLRGGGLYEQYF. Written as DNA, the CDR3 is TGTGCCAGCAGTTTGCGCGGGGGTGGGCTCTACGAGCAGTACTTC.